This TCR beta chain was captured by sequencing in a study of response to subunit inactivated influenza vaccine (dated by TCRdb to the late 2010s). Describing the broader study: Deep quantitative profiling of the T cell receptor repertoire was used in the study to follow responses to a trivalent subunit inactivated influenza vaccine. Overall results and qualifications from the work: The authors suggested that each seasonal influenza vaccination may recruit only a limited number of new T cells.

Comment on this clonotype: Its antigen is still unknown. Base qualities were left out, and no much larger clone turns up one base away.

Based on the germline V gene, the CDR1 and CDR2 sequences are ENHRY and SYGVKD. V sheds 5 bases and J sheds 2 bases, leaving 11 bases between their ends. The CDR3, cysteine through phenylalanine, is 14 amino acids long. Of all the DNA, just the CDR3 is kept, 42 bases in frame from base 1. Receptor amplification or capture employed RT-PCR. Sequencer: Illumina HiSeq 2500. TCRdb itself trimmed the public reads at Q25 with fastp, ran MiXCR and retained productive beta chains. Entries are consolidated by CDR3 protein sequence, retaining the most common genes and DNA. This sample lists about 780,000 distinct CDR3 sequences; 15% to 20% were detected once. Approximately 11% of the sample rests with the top ten.

The rearranged chain carries TRBV10-3 and TRBJ2-3, with TRBD2 as a weak D call on 5 bases. The TCR sequence derives from a man aged 50-59 years who received an inactivated influenza vaccine. Donor details come from another sample of the same person, matched by shared clones. The material was PBMCs from blood, obtained less than 6 days after vaccination. The CDR3 loop reads CAISKNGDTDTQYF. The sequence in DNA is TGTGCCATCAGTAAAAACGGGGACACAGATACGCAGTATTTT.